These T cell receptor beta chains were read from a single sample in a study of read filtering for tumor transcriptome and immune sequencing. Each CDR3 protein is one row after TCRdb ran MiXCR on the reads. The data show tens of thousands of distinct CDR3 sequences, approximately 20% seen once. The sequenced material came from a population of CD138-negative cells sorted from bone marrow. The origin of the receptors is a donor aged 40 or older with multiple myeloma. Both conserved end residues are part of each CDR3. A D gene is named only where the DNA matches it firmly. Clone size, where shown, is once, few, many, or a class for clones that have expanded.

size,V,J,D,CDR3,DNA
NA,TRBV12-3/TRBV12-4,TRBJ2-3,NA,CASSPPHQTPDTQYF,TGTGCCAGCAGTCCCCCCCACCAGACCCCAGATACGCAGTATTTT
many,TRBV11-2,TRBJ2-5,NA,CASSLSLDRKTQYF,TGTGCCAGCAGCTTATCATTGGACAGAAAGACCCAGTACTTC
NA,TRBV7-3,TRBJ2-2,NA,CASSSGTSNTGELFF,TGTGCCAGCAGCTCCGGGACATCGAACACCGGGGAGCTGTTTTTT
many,TRBV19,TRBJ2-1,NA,CASSIYKWDRHNEQFF,TGTGCCAGTAGTATATATAAGTGGGATCGGCACAATGAGCAGTTCTTC
many,TRBV5-4,TRBJ2-5,NA,CASSVQETQYF,TGTGCCAGCAGCGTACAAGAGACCCAGTACTTC
NA,TRBV12-3/TRBV12-4,TRBJ1-3,NA,CASSYGNSLPLFGNTLYF,TGTGCCAGCAGCTACGGGAACAGTTTACCCCTTTTTGGAAACACCTTATATTTT
few,TRBV10-1,TRBJ1-3,NA,CASSEGPAGNTIYF,TGCGCCAGCAGTGAGGGACCCGCTGGAAACACCATATATTTT
many,TRBV20-1,TRBJ2-5,TRBD1,CSVTHPGQETQYF,TGCAGTGTAACCCACCCGGGACAGGAGACCCAGTACTTC
NA,TRBV5-1,TRBJ2-1,NA,CASSFGGTPYNEQFF,TGCGCCAGCAGCTTCGGCGGGACCCCCTACAATGAGCAGTTCTTC
many,TRBV11-2,TRBJ2-1,TRBD2,CASSLLGASGRPGENEQFF,TGTGCCAGCAGCTTATTGGGGGCTAGCGGGAGGCCGGGAGAGAATGAGCAGTTCTTC
few,TRBV2,TRBJ2-5,TRBD2,CASKAGLETQYF,TGTGCCAGCAAAGCGGGGCTTGAGACCCAGTACTTC
many,TRBV9,TRBJ2-5,NA,CASKGPNQETQYF,TGTGCCAGCAAAGGACCGAACCAAGAGACCCAGTACTTC
many,TRBV5-6,TRBJ2-3,NA,CAGRDSFNSDTQYF,TGTGCCGGCCGGGACTCCTTTAACTCAGATACGCAGTATTTT
many,TRBV10-3,TRBJ2-7,TRBD1,CAISEQGNEQYF,TGTGCCATCAGTGAACAGGGGAACGAGCAGTACTTC
many,TRBV30,TRBJ2-1,NA,CAWDRSNEQFF,TGTGCCTGGGACAGGTCCAATGAGCAGTTCTTC
many,TRBV19,TRBJ1-1,NA,CASTDRALGNTEAFF,TGTGCCAGTACCGACCGGGCCCTGGGGAACACTGAAGCTTTCTTT